This TCR beta chain came from a study of shared T cell receptors in the human thymus. The repertoire was sequenced with immunoSEQ multiplex PCR; TCRdb's copy has only in-frame clones and lacks some. The sample has approximately 760,000 clones, 80% to 90% seen once. The CDR3 is 14 amino acids. The ends were cut back, 4 bases at V and 3 bases at J, with 12 bases in the middle. CDR1 and CDR2 from the germline V gene are MGHRA and YSYEKL. Regarding this clone: This CDR3 is also generated by other DNA sequences in the sample.

These same data were also listed under a study on human thymus T cells.

The sequence derives from a girl in the first two years of life with a congenital heart defect. Source material: thymocytes. The chain couples TRBV4-1 to TRBJ1-1; TRBD1 might be the D (5 bases). This CDR3 is CASSPRTGDTEAFF. The CDR3, as DNA: TGCGCCAGCAGCCCCCGAACGGGGGACACTGAAGCTTTCTTT.